The source of this T cell receptor beta chain is a study of read filtering for tumor transcriptome and immune sequencing. Study outcomes and limitations: Single-read clonotypes: about 83% of IR-seq clonotypes (approximately 4% of reads), almost 75% of RNA-seq clonotypes (less than 50% of reads).

From about 400 ng of RNA, a library with molecular barcoded alpha/delta and beta/gamma adaptors was made. TCRdb re-called the reads with MiXCR, one entry per CDR3 protein. The sample lists approximately 57,000 distinct CDR3 sequences; roughly an eighth were seen once. CDR1 is LGHNA and CDR2 is YNFKEQ in the germline V gene. This CDR3 region has 16 residues. V trimming: 1 base; J trimming: 3 bases; junction bases outside the gene matches: 5. This clonotype was counted at least ten times. Antigen: not known. The gene calls are TRBV4-2 and TRBJ2-1; TRBD2 matches at 8 bases. The sequenced sample was a population of CD138-negative cells sorted from bone marrow. The sequence was collected from a donor at least 40 years old with multiple myeloma. For the CDR3, the DNA is TGTGCCAGCAGCCAAGCTTTAAGCGGGGGCTACAATGAGCAGTTCTTC. As protein: CASSQALSGGYNEQFF.